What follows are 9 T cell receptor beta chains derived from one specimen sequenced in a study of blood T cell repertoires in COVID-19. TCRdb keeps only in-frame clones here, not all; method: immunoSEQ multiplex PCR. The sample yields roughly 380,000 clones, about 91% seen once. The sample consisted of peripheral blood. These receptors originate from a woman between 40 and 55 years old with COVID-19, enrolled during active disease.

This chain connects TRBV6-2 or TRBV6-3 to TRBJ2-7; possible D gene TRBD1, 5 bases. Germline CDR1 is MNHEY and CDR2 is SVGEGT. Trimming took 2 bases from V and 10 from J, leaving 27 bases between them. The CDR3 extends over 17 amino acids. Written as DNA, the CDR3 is TGTGCCAGCAGTTACAACACTCAAAGGACAAGATCAAAAATACAGTACTTC. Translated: CASSYNTQRTRSKIQYF.

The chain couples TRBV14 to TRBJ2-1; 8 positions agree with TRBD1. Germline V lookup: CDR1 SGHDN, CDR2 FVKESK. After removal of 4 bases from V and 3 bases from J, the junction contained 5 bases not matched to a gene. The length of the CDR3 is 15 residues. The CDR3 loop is CASSLLTGGYNEQFF. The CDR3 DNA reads TGTGCCAGCAGCCTGCTAACAGGGGGCTACAATGAGCAGTTCTTC.

The CDR3 sequence: CASSPRTGPNSPLHF. The CDR3 nucleotides read TGTGCCAGCAGCCCCCGGACAGGGCCGAATTCACCCCTCCACTTT. The chain recombines TRBV9 with TRBJ1-6, with TRBD1 matching 8 bases. The CDR3 has 15 residues. The V gene end was trimmed by 4 bases and the J gene end by 7 bases; junction bases not matched to a gene: 7. The germline gives CDR1 SGDLS, CDR2 YYNGEE.

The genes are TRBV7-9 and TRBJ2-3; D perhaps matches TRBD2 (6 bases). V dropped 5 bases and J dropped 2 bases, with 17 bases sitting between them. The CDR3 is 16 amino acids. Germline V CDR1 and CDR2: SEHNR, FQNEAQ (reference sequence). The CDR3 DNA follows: TGTGCCAGCAGCCAGGAGGGCGGCGGGTACACAGATACGCAGTATTTT. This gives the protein CASSQEGGGYTDTQYF.

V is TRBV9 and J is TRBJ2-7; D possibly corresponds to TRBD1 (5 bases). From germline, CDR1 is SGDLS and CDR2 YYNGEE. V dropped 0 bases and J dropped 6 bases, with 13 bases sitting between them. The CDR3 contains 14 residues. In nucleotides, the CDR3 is TGTGCCAGCAGCGTAGCTGCAGGGAATGGCGAGCAGTACTTC. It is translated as CASSVAAGNGEQYF. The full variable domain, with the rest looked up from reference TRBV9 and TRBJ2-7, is DSGVTQTPKHLITATGQRVTLRCSPRSGDLSVYWYQQSLDQGLQFLIQYYNGEERAKGNILERFSAQQFPDLHSELNLSSLELGDSALYFCASSVAAGNGEQYFGPGTRLTVT.

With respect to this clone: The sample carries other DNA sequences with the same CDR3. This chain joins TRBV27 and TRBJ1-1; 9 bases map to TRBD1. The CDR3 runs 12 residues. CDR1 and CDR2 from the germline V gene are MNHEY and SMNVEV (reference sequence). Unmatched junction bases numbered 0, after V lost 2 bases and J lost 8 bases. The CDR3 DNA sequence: TGTGCCAGCAGTTTAGGGACAGGGGAAGCTTTCTTT. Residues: CASSLGTGEAFF.

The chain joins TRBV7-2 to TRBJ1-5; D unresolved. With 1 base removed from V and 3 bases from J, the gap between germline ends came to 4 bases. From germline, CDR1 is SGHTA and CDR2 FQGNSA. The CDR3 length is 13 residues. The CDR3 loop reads CASSLVDNQPQHF. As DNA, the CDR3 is TGTGCCAGCAGCTTAGTAGACAATCAGCCCCAGCATTTT.

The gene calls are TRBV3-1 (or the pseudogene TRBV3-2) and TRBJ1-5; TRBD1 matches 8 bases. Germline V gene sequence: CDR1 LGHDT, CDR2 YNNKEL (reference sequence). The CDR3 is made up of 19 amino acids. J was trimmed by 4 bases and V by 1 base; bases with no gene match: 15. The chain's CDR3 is CASSQVGSGQGKKNQPQHF. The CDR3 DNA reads TGTGCCAGCAGCCAAGTTGGTTCAGGACAGGGCAAAAAAAATCAGCCCCAGCATTTT.

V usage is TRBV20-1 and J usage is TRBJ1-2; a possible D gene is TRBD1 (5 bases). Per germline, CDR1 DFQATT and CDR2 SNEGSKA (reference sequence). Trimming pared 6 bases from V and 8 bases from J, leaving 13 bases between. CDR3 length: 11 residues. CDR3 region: CSARQRRGYTF. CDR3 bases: TGCAGTGCGAGACAGCGGAGGGGCTACACCTTC.